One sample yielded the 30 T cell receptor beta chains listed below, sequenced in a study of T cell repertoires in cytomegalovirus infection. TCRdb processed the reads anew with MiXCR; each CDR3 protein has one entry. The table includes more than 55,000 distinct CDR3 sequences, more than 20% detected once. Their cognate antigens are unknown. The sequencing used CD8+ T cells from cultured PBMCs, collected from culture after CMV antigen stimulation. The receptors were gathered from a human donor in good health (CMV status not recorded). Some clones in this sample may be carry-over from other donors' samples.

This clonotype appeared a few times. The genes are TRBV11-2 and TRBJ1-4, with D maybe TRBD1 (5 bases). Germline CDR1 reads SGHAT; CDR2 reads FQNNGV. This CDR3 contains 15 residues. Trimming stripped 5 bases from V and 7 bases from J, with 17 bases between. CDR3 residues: CASSPPGEVGEKLFF. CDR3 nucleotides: TGTGCCAGCAGCCCCCCGGGGGAAGTCGGTGAAAAACTGTTTTTT.

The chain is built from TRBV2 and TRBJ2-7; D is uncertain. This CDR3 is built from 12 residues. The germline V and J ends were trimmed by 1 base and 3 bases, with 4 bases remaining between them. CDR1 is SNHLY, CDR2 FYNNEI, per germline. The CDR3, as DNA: TGTGCCAGCAGTGAAGGCAGCTACGAGCAGTACTTC. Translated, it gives CASSEGSYEQYF.

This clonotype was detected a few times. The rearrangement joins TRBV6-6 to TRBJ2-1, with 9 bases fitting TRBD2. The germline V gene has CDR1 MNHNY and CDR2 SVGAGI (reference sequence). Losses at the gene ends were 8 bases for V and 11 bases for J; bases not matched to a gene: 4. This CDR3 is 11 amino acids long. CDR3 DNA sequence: TGTGCCAGCCCTAGCGGGACTAAGCAGTTCTTC. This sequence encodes CASPSGTKQFF.

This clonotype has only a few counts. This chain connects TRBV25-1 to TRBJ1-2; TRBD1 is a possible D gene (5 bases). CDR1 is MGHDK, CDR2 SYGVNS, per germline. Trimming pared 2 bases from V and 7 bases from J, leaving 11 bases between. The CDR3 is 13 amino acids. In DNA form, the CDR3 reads TGTGCCAGCAGTGAACAGGGACCCTTTGGCTACACCTTC. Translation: CASSEQGPFGYTF.

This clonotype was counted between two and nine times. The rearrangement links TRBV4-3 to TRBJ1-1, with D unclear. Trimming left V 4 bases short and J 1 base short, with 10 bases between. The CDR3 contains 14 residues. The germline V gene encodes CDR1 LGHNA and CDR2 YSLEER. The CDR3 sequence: CASSPSAGNTEAFF. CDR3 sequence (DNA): TGCGCCAGCAGCCCTTCGGCCGGGAACACTGAAGCTTTCTTT.

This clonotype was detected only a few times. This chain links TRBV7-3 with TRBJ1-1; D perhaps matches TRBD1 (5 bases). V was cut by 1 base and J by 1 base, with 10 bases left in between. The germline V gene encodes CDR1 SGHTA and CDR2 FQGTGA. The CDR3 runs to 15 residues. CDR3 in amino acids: CASSLRGVRNTEAFF. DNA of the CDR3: TGTGCCAGCAGCTTAAGGGGGGTGAGGAACACTGAAGCTTTCTTT.

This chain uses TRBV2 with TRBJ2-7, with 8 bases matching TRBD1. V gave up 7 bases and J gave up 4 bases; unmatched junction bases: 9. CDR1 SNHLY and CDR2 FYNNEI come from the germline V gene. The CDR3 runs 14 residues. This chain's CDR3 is CASKAGTGDYEQYF. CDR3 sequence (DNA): TGTGCCAGCAAGGCGGGGACAGGAGATTACGAGCAGTACTTC.

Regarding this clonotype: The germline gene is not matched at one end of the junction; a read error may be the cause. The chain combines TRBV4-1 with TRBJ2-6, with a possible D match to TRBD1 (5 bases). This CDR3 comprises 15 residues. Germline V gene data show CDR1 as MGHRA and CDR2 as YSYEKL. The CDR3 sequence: CASSQDSSGANGLTF. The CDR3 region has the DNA TGCGCCAGCAGCCAAGACAGCTCTGGGGCCAACGGCCTGACTTTC.

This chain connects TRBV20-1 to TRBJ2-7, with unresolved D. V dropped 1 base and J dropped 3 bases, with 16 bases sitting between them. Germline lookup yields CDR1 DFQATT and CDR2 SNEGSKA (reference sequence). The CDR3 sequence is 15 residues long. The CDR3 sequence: CSARGSQAIYYEQYF. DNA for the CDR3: TGCAGTGCTAGAGGATCTCAGGCTATATACTACGAGCAGTACTTC.

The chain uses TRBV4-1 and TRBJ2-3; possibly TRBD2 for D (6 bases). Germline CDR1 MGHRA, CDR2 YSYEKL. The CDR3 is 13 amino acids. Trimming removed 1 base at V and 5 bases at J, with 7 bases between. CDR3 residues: CASSQVGGDTQYF. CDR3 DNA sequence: TGCGCCAGCAGCCAAGTGGGAGGAGATACGCAGTATTTT.

CDR3 bases: TGTGCCAGCAGTTACTCGGGTGTTGGTCGAGGCGCTGAAGCTTTCTTT. Amino acids: CASSYSGVGRGAEAFF. V gene TRBV6-5 combines with J gene TRBJ1-1; D not resolved. The CDR3 is 16 residues long. Germline V gene lookup returns CDR1 MNHEY and CDR2 SVGAGI. Trimming left V 0 bases short and J 6 bases short, with 17 bases between.

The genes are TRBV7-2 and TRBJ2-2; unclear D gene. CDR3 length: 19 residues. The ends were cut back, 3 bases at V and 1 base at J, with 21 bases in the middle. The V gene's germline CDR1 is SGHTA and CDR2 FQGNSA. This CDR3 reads CASSFPAQNPTRNTGELFF. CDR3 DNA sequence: TGTGCCAGCAGCTTCCCGGCACAGAACCCTACCCGGAACACCGGGGAGCTGTTTTTT.

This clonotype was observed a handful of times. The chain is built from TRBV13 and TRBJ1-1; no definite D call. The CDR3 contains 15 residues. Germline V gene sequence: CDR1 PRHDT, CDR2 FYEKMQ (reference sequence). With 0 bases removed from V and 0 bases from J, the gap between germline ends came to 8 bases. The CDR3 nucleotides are TGTGCCAGCAGCTTAGGCCGTCCCTTGAACACTGAAGCTTTCTTT. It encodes CASSLGRPLNTEAFF.

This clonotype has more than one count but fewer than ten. The CDR3, as DNA: TGTGCCACCAGTGATTTCGGGACTACTGAAGCTTTCTTT. It is translated as CATSDFGTTEAFF. The J gene is TRBJ1-1, the V gene TRBV24-1, with D tentatively TRBD1 (5 bases). Germline-derived CDR1 and CDR2 are KGHDR and SFDVKD. V shed 1 base and J shed 5 bases, with 7 bases lying between them. This CDR3 is 13 amino acids long.

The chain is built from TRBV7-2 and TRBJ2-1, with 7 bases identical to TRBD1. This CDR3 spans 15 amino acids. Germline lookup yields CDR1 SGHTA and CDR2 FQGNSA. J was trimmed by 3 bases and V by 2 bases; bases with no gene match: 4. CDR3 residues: CASSLSTGIYNEQFF. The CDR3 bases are TGTGCCAGCAGCTTATCGACAGGGATCTACAATGAGCAGTTCTTC.

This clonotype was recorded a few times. CDR3 sequence reads: CASDGERGSSYNEQFF. The CDR3 nucleotides read TGTGCCAGCGATGGAGAGCGGGGCAGCTCCTACAATGAGCAGTTCTTC. V is TRBV7-9 and J is TRBJ2-1; 7 nucleotides match TRBD2. With 8 bases clipped from V and 0 bases from J, the junction kept 10 bases outside the gene matches. Germline V CDR1 and CDR2: SEHNR, FQNEAQ (reference sequence). The CDR3 spans 16 residues.

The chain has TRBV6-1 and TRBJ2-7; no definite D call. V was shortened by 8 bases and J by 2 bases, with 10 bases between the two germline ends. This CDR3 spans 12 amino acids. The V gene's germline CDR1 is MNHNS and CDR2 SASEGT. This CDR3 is CASASWPYEQYF. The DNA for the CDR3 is TGTGCCAGCGCCTCCTGGCCCTACGAGCAGTACTTC.

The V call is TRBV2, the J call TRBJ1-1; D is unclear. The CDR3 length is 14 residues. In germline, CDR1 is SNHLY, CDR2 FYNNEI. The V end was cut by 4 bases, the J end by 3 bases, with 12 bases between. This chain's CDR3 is CASSVRISDTEAFF. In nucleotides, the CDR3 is TGTGCCAGCAGTGTCAGGATTTCGGACACTGAAGCTTTCTTT.

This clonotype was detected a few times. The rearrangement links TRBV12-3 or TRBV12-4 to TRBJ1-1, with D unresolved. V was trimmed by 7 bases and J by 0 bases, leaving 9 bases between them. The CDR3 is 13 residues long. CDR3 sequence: CASMRRVNTEAFF. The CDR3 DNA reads TGTGCCAGCATGAGAAGGGTGAACACTGAAGCTTTCTTT.

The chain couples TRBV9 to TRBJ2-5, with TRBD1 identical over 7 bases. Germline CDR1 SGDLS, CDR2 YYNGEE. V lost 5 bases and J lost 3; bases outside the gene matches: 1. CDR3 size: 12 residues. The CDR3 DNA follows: TGTGCCAGCAGGGGGACAGAAGAGACCCAGTACTTC. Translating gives CASRGTEETQYF. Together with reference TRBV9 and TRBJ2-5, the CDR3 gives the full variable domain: DSGVTQTPKHLITATGQRVTLRCSPRSGDLSVYWYQQSLDQGLQFLIQYYNGEERAKGNILERFSAQQFPDLHSELNLSSLELGDSALYFCASRGTEETQYFGPGTRLLVL.

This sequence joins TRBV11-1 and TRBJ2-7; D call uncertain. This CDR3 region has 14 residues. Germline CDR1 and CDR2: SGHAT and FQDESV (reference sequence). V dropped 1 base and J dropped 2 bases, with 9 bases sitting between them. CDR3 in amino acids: CASSLVGSAYEQYF. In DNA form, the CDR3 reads TGTGCCAGCAGCTTAGTCGGGTCAGCCTACGAGCAGTACTTC.

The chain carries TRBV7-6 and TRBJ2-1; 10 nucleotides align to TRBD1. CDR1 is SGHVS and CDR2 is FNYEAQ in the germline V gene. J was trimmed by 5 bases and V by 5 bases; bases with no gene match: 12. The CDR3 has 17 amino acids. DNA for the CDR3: TGTGCCAGCAGCCCGCCCCCGCGGGGGACAGGGGACAATGAGCAGTTCTTC. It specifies CASSPPPRGTGDNEQFF.

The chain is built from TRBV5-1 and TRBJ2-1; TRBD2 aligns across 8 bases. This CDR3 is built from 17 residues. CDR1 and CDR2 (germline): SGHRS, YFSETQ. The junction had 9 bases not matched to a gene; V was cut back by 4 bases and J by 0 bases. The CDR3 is CASSGLTSGFSYNEQFF. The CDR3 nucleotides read TGCGCCAGCAGCGGATTAACTAGCGGCTTCTCCTACAATGAGCAGTTCTTC.

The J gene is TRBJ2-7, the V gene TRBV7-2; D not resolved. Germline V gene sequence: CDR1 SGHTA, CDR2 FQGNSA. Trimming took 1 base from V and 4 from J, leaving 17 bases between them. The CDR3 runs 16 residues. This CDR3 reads CASSLVAQGQIYEQYF. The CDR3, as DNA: TGTGCCAGCAGCTTAGTGGCCCAAGGGCAGATATACGAGCAGTACTTC.

The CDR3 protein is CASSTTLAGLSYEQYF. CDR3 sequence (DNA): TGTGCCAGCAGCACGACTCTAGCGGGGCTGTCCTACGAGCAGTACTTC. This chain links TRBV7-9 with TRBJ2-7; 9 bases map to TRBD2. The germline gives CDR1 SEHNR, CDR2 FQNEAQ (reference sequence). The V segment lost 5 bases and the J segment 1 base; nucleotides outside the gene matches: 9. The CDR3 runs to 16 residues.

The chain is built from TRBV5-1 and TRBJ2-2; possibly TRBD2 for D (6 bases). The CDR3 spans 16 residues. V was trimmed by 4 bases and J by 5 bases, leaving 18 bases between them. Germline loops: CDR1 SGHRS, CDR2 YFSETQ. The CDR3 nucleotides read TGCGCCAGCAGCGTAAATCTAGCGACGGGGACCGGGGAGCTGTTTTTT. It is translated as CASSVNLATGTGELFF.

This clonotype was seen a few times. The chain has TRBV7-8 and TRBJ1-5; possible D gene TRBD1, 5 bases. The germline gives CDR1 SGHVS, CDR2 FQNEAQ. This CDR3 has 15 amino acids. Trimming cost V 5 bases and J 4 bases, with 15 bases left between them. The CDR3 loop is CASSQVGTWNQPQHF. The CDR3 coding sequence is TGTGCCAGCAGCCAAGTAGGGACTTGGAATCAGCCCCAGCATTTT.

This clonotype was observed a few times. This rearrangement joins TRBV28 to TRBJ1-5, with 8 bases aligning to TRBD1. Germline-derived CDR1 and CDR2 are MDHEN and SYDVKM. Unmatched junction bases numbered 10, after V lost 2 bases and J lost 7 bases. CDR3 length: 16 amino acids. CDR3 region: CASSLLIDRGKQPQHF. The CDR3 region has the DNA TGTGCCAGCAGTTTACTTATCGACAGGGGTAAACAGCCCCAGCATTTT. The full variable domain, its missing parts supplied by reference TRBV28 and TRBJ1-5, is DVKVTQSSRYLVKRTGEKVFLECVQDMDHENMFWYRQDPGLGLRLIYFSYDVKMKEKGDIPEGYSVSREKKERFSLILESASTNQTSMYLCASSLLIDRGKQPQHFGDGTRLSIL.

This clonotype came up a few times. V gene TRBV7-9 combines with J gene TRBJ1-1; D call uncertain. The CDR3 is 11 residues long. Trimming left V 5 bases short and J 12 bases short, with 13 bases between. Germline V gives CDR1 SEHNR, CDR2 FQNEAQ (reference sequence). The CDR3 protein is CASSNVFGTFF. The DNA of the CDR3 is TGTGCCAGCAGCAACGTATTCGGAACTTTCTTT.

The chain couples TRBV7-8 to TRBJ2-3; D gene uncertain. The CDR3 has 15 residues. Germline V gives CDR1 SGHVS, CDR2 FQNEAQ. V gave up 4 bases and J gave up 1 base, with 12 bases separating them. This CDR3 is CASSSQVGGTDTQYF. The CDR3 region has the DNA TGTGCCAGCAGCTCCCAGGTCGGTGGCACAGATACGCAGTATTTT.